This T cell receptor beta chain stems from a study of blood T cell repertoires in COVID-19. Study details: Researchers got acute and convalescent COVID-19 samples from the United States, Italy and Spain.

Germline lookup yields CDR1 SGHRS and CDR2 YFSETQ. The ends were cut back, 2 bases at V and 5 bases at J, with 7 bases in the middle. The CDR3 spans 13 residues. This table comes from immunoSEQ multiplex PCR, and its TCRdb copy is limited to in-frame clones, with some not included. The repertoire holds 120,000 to 150,000 clones, with 70% to 90% as singletons. This clonotype was obtained from a middle-aged woman who had recovered from COVID-19. V and J are TRBV5-1 and TRBJ1-4; D remains unclear. Source material: PBMCs or T cells enriched from blood (not recorded which). The CDR3 region is CASSFTQNEKLFF. Here the CDR3 DNA reads TGCGCCAGCAGCTTTACACAGAATGAAAAACTGTTTTTT. Supplemented by reference TRBV5-1 and TRBJ1-4, the full variable domain reads KAGVTQTPRYLIKTRGQQVTLSCSPISGHRSVSWYQQTPGQGLQFLFEYFSETQRNKGNFPGRFSGRQFSNSRSEMNVSTLELGDSALYLCASSFTQNEKLFFGSGTQLSVL.